The clone carrying this T cell receptor (beta chain) turned up a few times. The antigen is not known. These data are taken from a study of cytomegalovirus exposure and HLA in healthy donors. Study-wide background: Some 90 million unique TCRs from HLA-typed donors were held in an early data release. Overall study results and limits: Most sequenced TCRs were rare (though some public TCRs occurred in many donors). The study put some 150 TCR beta chains on its list as cytomegalovirus-associated.

Sampled while nominally healthy, donors likely had unrecorded immune exposures. PCR employed 60 Vbeta and 13 Jbeta primers. Clones were sequenced by immunoSEQ multiplex PCR, and TCRdb holds only the in-frame ones, with some missing. Of approximately 220,000 clones listed, less than 85% are singletons. The germline CDR1 and CDR2 sequences are SGHRS and YFSETQ. Trimming removed 2 bases at V and 0 bases at J, with 12 bases between. The CDR3 totals 16 residues. The receptor was derived from a man in his late teens or twenties in good health and CMV-seronegative. Specimen: PBMCs. The chain couples TRBV5-1 to TRBJ2-4; D is possibly TRBD1 (5 bases). The CDR3 DNA sequence: TGCGCCAGCAGCTTAGACAGAAATCTAGCCAAAAACATTCAGTACTTC. Translation gives CASSLDRNLAKNIQYF.